The source of this TCR beta chain is a study of T cells in tuberculosis. Across the whole study: The T cells targeted glucose monomycolate, a mycobacterial lipid, via CD1B. IGRA-negative adolescents, IGRA-positive adolescents with latent tuberculosis and adults with active tuberculosis formed this South African cohort.

This CDR3 spans 14 amino acids. The V gene end was trimmed by 7 bases and the J gene end by 7 bases; junction bases not matched to a gene: 9. Germline assignment: CDR1 MDHEN and CDR2 SYDVKM. Within the sample, this clone is medium-sized. TCRdb's table, derived via immunoSEQ multiplex PCR, lists solely in-frame clones and lacks some. Among fewer than 35,000 clones listed, 94% were seen once. This sequence was found in a donor aged 5-35 years with latent tuberculosis or without tuberculosis infection. The chain is built from TRBV28 and TRBJ1-1; the match to TRBD1 covers 10 bases. Sequencing was done on a sample of PBMCs. CDR3 amino acids: CASTSTGGTLEAFF. As DNA, the CDR3 is TGTGCCAGCACCTCGACAGGGGGCACGCTTGAAGCTTTCTTT.